A selection of T cell receptor beta chains follows, all from one sample in a study of human T cells and chemical hapten exposure. MiXCR was run by TCRdb on the RACE reads, yielding one entry per CDR3 protein. The profile shows some 31,000 distinct CDR3 sequences, approximately 5.5% of them singletons. The sample consisted of whole blood. The receptors come from a human donor in good health. Some clones in this sample may be carry-over from other donors' samples. Each CDR3 is given with its conserved first and last residue. The order of the fields is clone size, D gene, J gene, V gene, CDR3 protein, CDR3 DNA. The D gene is left open where the match is weak. Size values are once, few and many counts, or a class for expanded clones, and some rows have none.

size: few; D: .; J: TRBJ1-3; V: TRBV7-9; CDR3: CASGGSFASGNTIYF; DNA: TGTGCCAGCGGAGGGTCCTTCGCCTCTGGAAACACCATATATTTT
size: .; D: .; J: TRBJ1-2; V: TRBV12-3/TRBV12-4; CDR3: CASTWDGPRGGYTF; DNA: TGTGCCAGCACCTGGGATGGGCCGAGGGGTGGCTACACCTTC
size: few; D: TRBD1; J: TRBJ1-1; V: TRBV7-2; CDR3: CASSQDRGQGTEAFF; DNA: TGTGCCAGCAGCCAGGACAGGGGGCAGGGCACTGAAGCTTTCTTT
size: .; D: TRBD1; J: TRBJ2-3; V: TRBV7-2; CDR3: CASSYQRPGQGADTQYF; DNA: TGTGCCAGCAGCTATCAGAGACCGGGACAGGGTGCAGATACGCAGTATTTT
size: many; D: .; J: TRBJ2-3; V: TRBV6-6; CDR3: CASSYLGVNEDTQYF; DNA: TGTGCCAGCAGTTACTTAGGGGTCAATGAAGATACGCAGTATTTT
size: many; D: .; J: TRBJ1-5; V: TRBV7-9; CDR3: CASRPLSTGIQPQHF; DNA: TGTGCCAGCAGACCTCTTTCTACAGGGATTCAGCCCCAGCATTTT
size: few; D: TRBD2; J: TRBJ2-1; V: TRBV19; CDR3: CASKASGSSYNEQFF; DNA: TGTGCCAGTAAAGCTAGCGGAAGCTCCTACAATGAGCAGTTCTTC
size: .; D: TRBD1; J: TRBJ2-7; V: TRBV10-3; CDR3: CAISEINRGRYEQYF; DNA: TGTGCCATCAGTGAGATAAACAGGGGACGCTACGAGCAGTACTTC
size: few; D: .; J: TRBJ1-2; V: TRBV6-1; CDR3: CASSWGTNGYTF; DNA: TGTGCCAGCAGTTGGGGCACCAATGGCTACACCTTC
size: many; D: .; J: TRBJ2-5; V: TRBV7-2; CDR3: CASSLGGLETQYF; DNA: TGTGCCAGCAGCTTAGGAGGGTTGGAGACCCAGTACTTC
size: .; D: TRBD2; J: TRBJ2-1; V: TRBV6-2/TRBV6-3; CDR3: CASRTSGSSSEQFF; DNA: TGTGCCAGCAGGACTAGCGGGAGTAGTAGTGAGCAGTTCTTC
size: many; D: TRBD2; J: TRBJ2-7; V: TRBV20-1; CDR3: CSAEYGTTLGEQYF; DNA: TGCAGTGCTGAATACGGGACTACCTTGGGCGAGCAGTACTTC
size: many; D: TRBD1; J: TRBJ2-3; V: TRBV25-1; CDR3: CASRLQGADTQYF; DNA: TGTGCCAGCAGATTACAGGGGGCAGATACGCAGTATTTT
size: many; D: TRBD2; J: TRBJ2-5; V: TRBV29-1; CDR3: CSVRLAGGETQYF; DNA: TGCAGCGTCCGACTAGCGGGGGGGGAGACCCAGTACTTC
size: .; D: TRBD1; J: TRBJ2-2; V: TRBV19; CDR3: CASRRTGWTGELFF; DNA: TGTGCCAGTAGGAGGACAGGTTGGACCGGGGAGCTGTTTTTT
size: many; D: .; J: TRBJ2-4; V: TRBV28; CDR3: CASSSGATLAKNIQYF; DNA: TGTGCCAGCAGTTCCGGGGCTACCCTGGCCAAAAACATTCAGTACTTC
size: many; D: .; J: TRBJ1-2; V: TRBV6-5; CDR3: CASSYERQGSYGYTF; DNA: TGTGCCAGCAGTTATGAACGTCAAGGGTCCTATGGCTACACCTTC